Here is one T cell receptor beta chain with its context. The CDR3 spans 15 residues. The V gene lost 0 bases and the J gene lost 6 bases, with 11 bases spanning the gap. Per the germline V gene, CDR1 is MNHNY and CDR2 is SVGAGI (reference sequence). This record comes from a study of cytomegalovirus exposure and HLA in healthy donors. In the PCR, 60 Vbeta and 13 Jbeta primers were used. Generated by immunoSEQ multiplex PCR, the TCRdb table keeps only in-frame clones and is missing some. The data show some 130,000 clones, 79% seen once. The clonotype originates from a man between 18 and 35 years old in good health and CMV-seronegative. The chain has TRBV6-6 and TRBJ2-2; a possible D gene is TRBD1 (5 bases). The sequenced sample consisted of PBMCs. CDR3 sequence reads: CASSYSSGNPGELFF. The CDR3 DNA sequence: TGTGCCAGCAGTTACTCTTCAGGGAATCCCGGGGAGCTGTTTTTT.